The present T cell receptor beta chain was sequenced within a study of T cells in Graves' hyperthyroidism and ophthalmopathy. The CDR3 spans 18 residues. CDR1 and CDR2 (germline): SGHTA, FQGTGA. Trimming cost V 0 bases and J 8 bases; bases outside gene matches: 12. TCR beta CDR3 sequences were amplified from RNA transcripts. The HTBI primer set was used in a first-round RT-PCR of the TCR CDR3. MiXCR was run by TCRdb on the multiplex PCR reads, yielding one entry per CDR3 protein. The profile covers about 460,000 distinct CDR3 sequences, with approximately 22% appearing a single time and under 55% taken by the ten largest.

This clonotype was sampled from an older woman with Graves' ophthalmopathy. Material: blood. The chain couples TRBV7-3 to TRBJ2-1; 11 nucleotides line up with TRBD2. Here the CDR3 reads CASSLTLELAGGLDEQFF. The CDR3 bases are TGTGCCAGCAGCTTAACGCTCGAGCTAGCGGGAGGACTAGATGAGCAGTTCTTC.